These 26 T cell receptor beta chains came from one sample sequenced in a study of blood T cell repertoires in COVID-19. Assay used: immunoSEQ multiplex PCR; TCRdb lists only in-frame clones, some missing. This sample has 300,000 to 400,000 clones, with 83% found just once. The sequencing sample was made of peripheral blood. These receptor sequences come from a young man with active or convalescent COVID-19.

The chain uses TRBV30 and TRBJ1-6; D not certain. V was pared by 4 bases and J by 7 bases, with 8 bases between. Germline CDR1 is GTSNPN and CDR2 is SVGIG (reference sequence). This CDR3 region has 12 residues. The CDR3 here is CAWKEGNSPLHF. The CDR3 DNA reads TGTGCCTGGAAGGAGGGCAATTCACCCCTCCACTTT.

The chain links TRBV19 to TRBJ1-5; D gene ambiguous. The germline V and J ends were trimmed by 3 bases and 9 bases, with 9 bases remaining between them. There are 12 residues in the CDR3. Germline-derived CDR1 and CDR2 are LNHDA and SQIVND (reference sequence). The CDR3 bases are TGTGCCAGTAGTATCTCAAATAGGCCCCAGCATTTT. It is translated as CASSISNRPQHF.

The genes are TRBV4-1 and TRBJ1-2; perhaps TRBD1 as D (6 bases). V lost 4 bases and J 6 bases, leaving 12 bases between the germline ends. The CDR3 sequence is 13 residues long. Germline V gene data show CDR1 as MGHRA and CDR2 as YSYEKL. CDR3 DNA sequence: TGCGCCAGCAGCCCGACAGGCGCGAATGGCTACACCTTC. Its protein product is CASSPTGANGYTF.

The chain joins TRBV28 to TRBJ1-6, with a possible D match to TRBD1 (6 bases). Germline lookup yields CDR1 MDHEN and CDR2 SYDVKM. Between the trimmed V and J ends, which lost 8 bases and 8 bases, there was a span of 16 bases. The CDR3 has 14 residues. DNA of the CDR3: TGTGCCAGCTCCCGGGGGGGCACGGATTCACCCCTCCACTTT. Protein product: CASSRGGTDSPLHF.

The rearrangement uses TRBV4-3 and TRBJ1-2, with D tentatively TRBD1 (6 bases). Germline assignment: CDR1 LGHNA and CDR2 YSLEER. Trimming left V 0 bases short and J 4 bases short, with 15 bases between. The CDR3 is 16 amino acids. Here the CDR3 reads CASSQDTLGASYGYTF. The CDR3 bases are TGCGCCAGCAGCCAAGATACCCTGGGGGCTAGCTATGGCTACACCTTC.

In this sample, this clone turned up once. This chain's CDR3 is CASSSPVGHEQYF. The CDR3, as DNA: TGTGCCAGCAGCTCTCCGGTGGGCCACGAGCAGTACTTC. This chain joins TRBV12-3 or TRBV12-4 and TRBJ2-7, with D unclear. This CDR3 region has 13 residues. V lost 6 bases, J lost 5 bases, and 14 bases lay in between.

Concerning this clone: Other nucleotide sequences from this sample produce the same CDR3. This sequence joins TRBV5-1 and TRBJ2-7; no firm D call. V gave up 3 bases and J gave up 2 bases, with 3 bases separating them. CDR1 is SGHRS and CDR2 is YFSETQ in the germline V gene. The length of the CDR3 is 11 residues. CDR3 sequence: CASSSAYEQYF. The CDR3 nucleotides read TGCGCCAGCAGCTCGGCCTACGAGCAGTACTTC.

The chain combines TRBV30 with TRBJ2-1; weak D call: TRBD2 (5 bases). The length of the CDR3 is 13 residues. Trimming stripped 7 bases from V and 8 bases from J, with 18 bases between. The germline gives CDR1 GTSNPN, CDR2 SVGIG (reference sequence). CDR3 amino acids: CAFTRGVGDEQFF. In DNA form, the CDR3 reads TGTGCCTTCACTAGAGGTGTGGGAGATGAGCAGTTCTTC.

This chain links TRBV4-1 with TRBJ2-2; weak D call: TRBD2 (6 bases). Trimming shortened V by 4 bases and J by 0 bases, and 15 bases separated the two germline ends. The germline CDR1 and CDR2 sequences are MGHRA and YSYEKL. The CDR3 runs 17 residues. CDR3 in amino acids: CASSPIKSGPNTGELFF. CDR3 sequence (DNA): TGCGCCAGCAGCCCCATTAAGAGCGGGCCGAACACCGGGGAGCTGTTTTTT.

This clone showed up just a few times. The genes are TRBV28 and TRBJ1-2; 7 bases are a match to TRBD1. The CDR3 is 14 amino acids. CDR1 is MDHEN, CDR2 SYDVKM, per germline. V dropped 4 bases and J dropped 7; count of bases not matched to a gene: 9. The CDR3 coding sequence is TGTGCCAGCAGTTCTACCGGGACAGTTAGTGGCTACACCTTC. This translates into CASSSTGTVSGYTF.

The sample holds a few counts of this clone. The rearrangement uses TRBV28 and TRBJ1-2; D might be TRBD1 (5 bases). Germline V gene sequence: CDR1 MDHEN, CDR2 SYDVKM. Between the trimmed V and J ends, which lost 2 bases and 5 bases, there was a span of 6 bases. This CDR3 contains 12 residues. The CDR3 DNA follows: TGTGCCAGCAGTTTAGCAGGGTATGGCTACACCTTC. It yields the protein CASSLAGYGYTF.

The chain uses TRBV6-2 or TRBV6-3 and TRBJ1-1; the D is unclear. V dropped 2 bases and J dropped 6 bases, with 7 bases sitting between them. This CDR3 contains 12 residues. Germline lookup yields CDR1 MNHEY and CDR2 SVGEGT. The CDR3 here is CASSYREAEAFF. The CDR3, as DNA: TGTGCCAGCAGTTACCGGGAAGCTGAAGCTTTCTTT.

This chain joins TRBV19 and TRBJ1-6, with no clear D. CDR3 length equals 12 residues. V dropped 5 bases and J dropped 7 bases, with 6 bases sitting between them. CDR1 LNHDA and CDR2 SQIVND come from the germline V gene (reference sequence). CDR3 residues: CASSRWNSPLHF. The CDR3 bases are TGTGCCAGTAGTCGGTGGAATTCACCCCTCCACTTT. Drawing the rest from reference TRBV19 and TRBJ1-6, the complete variable domain is DGGITQSPKYLFRKEGQNVTLSCEQNLNHDAMYWYRQDPGQGLRLIYYSQIVNDFQKGDIAEGYSVSREKKESFPLTVTSAQKNPTAFYLCASSRWNSPLHFGNGTRLTVT.

This chain links TRBV12-3 or TRBV12-4 with TRBJ1-1; unclear D gene. The CDR3 spans 12 residues. Trimming removed 6 bases at V and 3 bases at J, with 8 bases between. Written as DNA, the CDR3 is TGTGCCAGCAGGGCGGGGTACACTGAAGCTTTCTTT. Its translation is CASRAGYTEAFF.

The J gene is TRBJ1-5, the V gene TRBV19, with 7 bases aligning to TRBD1. Per germline, CDR1 LNHDA and CDR2 SQIVND (reference sequence). After removal of 1 base from V and 2 bases from J, the junction contained 2 bases not matched to a gene. CDR3 size: 15 residues. CDR3 coding DNA: TGTGCCAGTAGTATAGCCAGGGGGGGCAATCAGCCCCAGCATTTT. Translating gives CASSIARGGNQPQHF.

The chain recombines TRBV5-6 with TRBJ1-1; TRBD1 aligns across 7 bases. The CDR3 covers 14 residues. Unmatched junction bases numbered 4, after V lost 4 bases and J lost 1 base. Germline-derived CDR1 and CDR2 are SGHDT and YYEEEE. CDR3 residues: CASSTDRKNTEAFF. CDR3 DNA: TGTGCCAGCAGCACGGACAGGAAGAACACTGAAGCTTTCTTT. Combining the CDR3 with reference TRBV5-6 and TRBJ1-1 gives the whole variable domain DAGVTQSPTHLIKTRGQQVTLRCSPKSGHDTVSWYQQALGQGPQFIFQYYEEEERQRGNFPDRFSGHQFPNYSSELNVNALLLGDSALYLCASSTDRKNTEAFFGQGTRLTVV.

The chain uses TRBV11-2 and TRBJ2-3; 8 bases match TRBD2. V shed 4 bases, J shed 1 base, and the junction held 16 bases outside the gene matches. The CDR3 is made up of 19 amino acids. The V gene's germline CDR1 is SGHAT and CDR2 FQNNGV. The CDR3 region has the DNA TGTGCCAGCAGCTCCCGAGGCGCCATGGGGCGGGAGGGCACAGATACGCAGTATTTT. It translates to CASSSRGAMGREGTDTQYF.

This clone was seen once. The rearrangement uses TRBV14 and TRBJ1-2, with a possible D match to TRBD1 (5 bases). Deletions cut 4 bases from V and 5 bases from J, with 11 bases between. The CDR3 consists of 13 residues. Germline V gene sequence: CDR1 SGHDN, CDR2 FVKESK. The CDR3: CASSRGEGYGYTF. The CDR3 bases are TGTGCCAGCAGCCGGGGGGAAGGATATGGCTACACCTTC.

The chain joins TRBV9 to TRBJ1-1; tentatively, D is TRBD1 (5 bases). The ends were cut back, 4 bases at V and 1 base at J, with 17 bases in the middle. Per germline, CDR1 SGDLS and CDR2 YYNGEE. The CDR3 covers 16 residues. CDR3 loop: CASSPLGGWGNTEAFF. The CDR3 DNA reads TGTGCCAGCAGCCCCCTCGGGGGATGGGGGAACACTGAAGCTTTCTTT.

V and J are TRBV7-9 and TRBJ1-2, with D perhaps matching TRBD1 (5 bases). The CDR3 spans 15 residues. V was shortened by 5 bases and J by 4 bases, with 17 bases between the two germline ends. The V gene's germline CDR1 is SEHNR and CDR2 FQNEAQ (reference sequence). The CDR3 reads CASSRGVGLTYGYTF. CDR3 sequence (DNA): TGTGCCAGCAGCCGGGGGGTGGGACTAACCTATGGCTACACCTTC. Using reference TRBV7-9 and TRBJ1-2 for the parts outside the CDR3, the full variable domain is DTGVSQNPRHKITKRGQNVTFRCDPISEHNRLYWYRQTLGQGPEFLTYFQNEAQLEKSRLLSDRFSAERPKGSFSTLEIQRTEQGDSAMYLCASSRGVGLTYGYTFGSGTRLTVV.

In its sample, this clone was seen a few times. In DNA, the CDR3 is TGTGCCAGCAGCTTGGAGGCAGCGGGAGCGGTCGGGGAGCTGTTTTTT. Translated, it gives CASSLEAAGAVGELFF. J is TRBJ2-2 and V is TRBV5-4; 8 nucleotides line up with TRBD2. The CDR3 length is 16 residues. The germline V gene encodes CDR1 SGHNT and CDR2 YYREEE (reference sequence). With 0 bases clipped from V and 7 bases from J, the junction kept 8 bases outside the gene matches.

The chain recombines TRBV11-3 with TRBJ2-2; TRBD2 aligns across 8 bases. The V gene's germline CDR1 is SGHNT and CDR2 YENEEA. Trimming removed 3 bases from V and 7 bases from J; junction bases left unmatched: 13. The CDR3 sequence is 17 residues long. CDR3 coding DNA: TGTGCCAGCAGCTTGGGACTAGTATTCAGGCGGGGCGGGGAGCTGTTTTTT. Its translation is CASSLGLVFRRGGELFF.

This chain links TRBV7-6 with TRBJ2-1; 12 nucleotides agree with TRBD1. The CDR3 totals 22 residues. The germline V gene encodes CDR1 SGHVS and CDR2 FNYEAQ. After removal of 0 bases from V and 6 bases from J, the junction contained 21 bases not matched to a gene. The CDR3 is CASSLARARDRGPLHVSNEQFF. In DNA form, the CDR3 reads TGTGCCAGCAGCTTAGCGCGGGCTCGGGACAGGGGGCCCCTCCACGTGAGCAATGAGCAGTTCTTC.

The chain combines TRBV7-3 with TRBJ2-1, with 11 bases lining up with TRBD2. V trimming: 1 base; J trimming: 7 bases; junction bases outside the gene matches: 6. The CDR3 runs to 16 residues. Per the germline V gene, CDR1 is SGHTA and CDR2 is FQGTGA. The CDR3 reads CASSLRLAGGLNEQFF. In DNA form, the CDR3 reads TGTGCCAGCAGCTTAAGGCTAGCGGGAGGCCTGAATGAGCAGTTCTTC.

The chain recombines TRBV30 with TRBJ2-6; no clear D gene. The germline V gene has CDR1 GTSNPN and CDR2 SVGIG (reference sequence). There are 14 residues in the CDR3. The ends were cut back, 5 bases at V and 0 bases at J, with 8 bases in the middle. CDR3 sequence (DNA): TGTGCCTGGTTACAGTACTCTGGGGCCAACGTCCTGACTTTC. Its translation: CAWLQYSGANVLTF.

The rearrangement joins TRBV6-5 to TRBJ2-4; 7 bases map to TRBD1. V was pared by 6 bases and J by 8 bases, with 4 bases of the junction left unmatched. The CDR3 extends over 12 amino acids. Germline V gene lookup returns CDR1 MNHEY and CDR2 SVGAGI. This CDR3 is CASRNDRDIQYF. The CDR3 region has the DNA TGTGCCAGCAGGAACGACAGGGACATTCAGTACTTC.